What follows are 5 T cell receptor beta chains derived from one specimen sequenced in a study of blood T cell repertoires in COVID-19. Assay: immunoSEQ multiplex PCR; the TCRdb copy retains only in-frame clones and omits some. The repertoire holds about 46,000 clones, with approximately 90% as singletons. Sequences were obtained from PBMCs or T cells enriched from blood (not recorded which). All receptors come from a woman between 50 and 59 years old who had recovered from COVID-19.

J is TRBJ2-3 and V is TRBV7-8; D perhaps matches TRBD1 (6 bases). Germline assignment: CDR1 SGHVS and CDR2 FQNEAQ. The V end lost 5 bases, the J end lost 9 bases, and 18 bases lay between the germline ends. There are 14 residues in the CDR3. The CDR3 coding sequence is TGTGCCAGCAGCCCTGGACAGAGTCAGGTGACGCAGTATTTT. Residues: CASSPGQSQVTQYF.

CDR3 amino acids: CASRPAGGAYEQYF. The DNA of the CDR3 is TGTGCCAGTAGGCCCGCAGGGGGCGCGTACGAGCAGTACTTC. This rearrangement joins TRBV19 to TRBJ2-7; 8 nucleotides match TRBD1. The CDR3 has 14 amino acids. Germline lookup yields CDR1 LNHDA and CDR2 SQIVND (reference sequence). V was pared by 6 bases and J by 4 bases, with 8 bases of the junction left unmatched.

The V gene is TRBV11-2, the J gene TRBJ1-1; D gene ambiguous. Germline values: CDR1 SGHAT, CDR2 FQNNGV. The CDR3 totals 14 residues. Trimming cost V 5 bases and J 1 base, with 11 bases left between them. CDR3 DNA: TGTGCCAGCAGCCTTCTGGAGAGGAACACTGAAGCTTTCTTT. The encoded protein is CASSLLERNTEAFF.

The chain recombines TRBV3-1 (or the pseudogene TRBV3-2) with TRBJ2-1; D is uncertain. The length of the CDR3 is 15 residues. Germline lookup yields CDR1 LGHDT and CDR2 YNNKEL (reference sequence). V dropped 2 bases and J dropped 6 bases, with 14 bases sitting between them. CDR3 sequence (DNA): TGTGCCAGCAGCCAAAAATCCCCGGTAGCCAATGAGCAGTTCTTC. This gives the protein CASSQKSPVANEQFF.

CDR3 sequence: CASSPEPETQYF. Here the CDR3 DNA reads TGTGCCAGCTCACCGGAGCCCGAGACCCAGTACTTC. The gene calls are TRBV18 and TRBJ2-5, with D unresolved. This CDR3 spans 12 amino acids. CDR1 is KGHSH, CDR2 LQKENI, per germline. V was pared by 3 bases and J by 5 bases, with 7 bases between.